Here is one T cell receptor (beta chain) with its context. PCR amplification relied on 60 Vbeta primers (plus 13 Jbeta primers). The data were produced by immunoSEQ multiplex PCR, yet TCRdb's version contains in-frame clones alone and is incomplete. The sample lists 200,000 or so clones; under 80% were seen once. V shed 2 bases, J shed 0 bases, and the junction held 3 bases outside the gene matches. Germline V gene lookup returns CDR1 GTSNPN and CDR2 SVGIG (reference sequence). The CDR3 contains 14 residues. This sample is drawn from a study of cytomegalovirus exposure and HLA in healthy donors. Study-level information: Ancestry clustering placed more than 80% of roughly 400 genotyped donors in the Caucasian-associated cluster.

Sequenced input: PBMCs. The sequence came from a girl under 10 years old in good health and CMV-seronegative. The rearrangement joins TRBV30 to TRBJ2-7; 8 bases map to TRBD2. The CDR3 spells CAWSPGGGSYEQYF. DNA for the CDR3: TGTGCCTGGAGTCCGGGGGGGGGCTCCTACGAGCAGTACTTC.